Given below is one TCR beta chain in context. Antigen: not known. 5'RACE template switching built TCR beta cDNA with unique molecular identifiers. TCRdb derives one entry per CDR3 protein from the 5' RACE reads, leaving out DNA. The listing records more than 90,000 distinct CDR3 sequences. The CDR3 is made up of 17 amino acids. CDR1 is MNHEY and CDR2 is SVGEGT in the germline V gene. The data were obtained in a study of T cells expressing NK-cell markers. Study results and limitations: Expanded NKG2C+ T cell clones were not confirmed as HCMV-specific. About 1.0-7.5% of CD8+ T cells in a handful of donors belonged to dominant NKG2C+ clonotypes.

Sample: blood T cells: a sorted CD56 or NKG2C T cell subset, CD4+ or CD8+ T cells, or bulk PBMC T cells (not recorded which). The gene calls are TRBV6-2 or TRBV6-3 and TRBJ2-4; TCRdb names TRBD1, which stays unverified in the absence of DNA. This receptor was obtained from a woman between 18 and 70 years old in good health. CDR3 amino acids: CASSYSDRDSAKNIQYF.